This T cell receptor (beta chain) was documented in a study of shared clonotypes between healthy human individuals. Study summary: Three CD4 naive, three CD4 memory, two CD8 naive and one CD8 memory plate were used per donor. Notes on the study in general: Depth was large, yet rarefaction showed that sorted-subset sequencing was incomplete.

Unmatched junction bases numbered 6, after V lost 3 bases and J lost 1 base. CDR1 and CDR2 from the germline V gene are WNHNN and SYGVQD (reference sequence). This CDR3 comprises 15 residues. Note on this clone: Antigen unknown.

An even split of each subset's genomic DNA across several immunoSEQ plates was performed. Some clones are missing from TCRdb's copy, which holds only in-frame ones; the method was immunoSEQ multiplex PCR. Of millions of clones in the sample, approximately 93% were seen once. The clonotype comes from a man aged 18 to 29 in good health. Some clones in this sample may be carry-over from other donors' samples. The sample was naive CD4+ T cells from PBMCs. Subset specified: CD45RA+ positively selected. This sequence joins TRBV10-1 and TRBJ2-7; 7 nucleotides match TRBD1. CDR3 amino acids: CASSDHGQESYEQYF. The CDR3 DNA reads TGCGCCAGCAGTGACCACGGACAGGAATCCTACGAGCAGTACTTC.